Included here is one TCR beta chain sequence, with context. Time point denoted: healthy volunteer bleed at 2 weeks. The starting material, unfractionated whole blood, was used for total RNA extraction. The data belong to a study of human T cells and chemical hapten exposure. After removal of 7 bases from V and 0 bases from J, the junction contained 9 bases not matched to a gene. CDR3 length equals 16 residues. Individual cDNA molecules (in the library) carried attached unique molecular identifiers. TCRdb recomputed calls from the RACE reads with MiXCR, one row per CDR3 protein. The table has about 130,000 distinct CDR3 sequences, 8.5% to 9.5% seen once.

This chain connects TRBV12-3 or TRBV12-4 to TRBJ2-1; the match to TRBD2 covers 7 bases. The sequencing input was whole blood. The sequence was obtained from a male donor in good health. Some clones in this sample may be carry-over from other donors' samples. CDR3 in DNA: TGTGCCAGCATCCCTGGGGGGGGTAGCTCCTACAATGAGCAGTTCTTC. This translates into CASIPGGGSSYNEQFF.